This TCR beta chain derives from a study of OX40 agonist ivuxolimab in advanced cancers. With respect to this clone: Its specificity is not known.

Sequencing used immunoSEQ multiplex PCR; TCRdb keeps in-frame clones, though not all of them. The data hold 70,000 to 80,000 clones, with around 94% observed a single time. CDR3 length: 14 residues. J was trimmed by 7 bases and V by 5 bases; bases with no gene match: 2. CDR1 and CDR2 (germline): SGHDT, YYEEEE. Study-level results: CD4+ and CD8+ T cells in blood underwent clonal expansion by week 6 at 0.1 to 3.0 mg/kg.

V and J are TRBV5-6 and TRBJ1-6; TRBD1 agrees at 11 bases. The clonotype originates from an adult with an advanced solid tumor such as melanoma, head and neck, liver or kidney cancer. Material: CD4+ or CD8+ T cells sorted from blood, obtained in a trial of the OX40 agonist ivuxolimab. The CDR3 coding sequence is TGTGCCAGCAGGGGACAGGGGGGGAATTCACCCCTCCACTTT. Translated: CASRGQGGNSPLHF.